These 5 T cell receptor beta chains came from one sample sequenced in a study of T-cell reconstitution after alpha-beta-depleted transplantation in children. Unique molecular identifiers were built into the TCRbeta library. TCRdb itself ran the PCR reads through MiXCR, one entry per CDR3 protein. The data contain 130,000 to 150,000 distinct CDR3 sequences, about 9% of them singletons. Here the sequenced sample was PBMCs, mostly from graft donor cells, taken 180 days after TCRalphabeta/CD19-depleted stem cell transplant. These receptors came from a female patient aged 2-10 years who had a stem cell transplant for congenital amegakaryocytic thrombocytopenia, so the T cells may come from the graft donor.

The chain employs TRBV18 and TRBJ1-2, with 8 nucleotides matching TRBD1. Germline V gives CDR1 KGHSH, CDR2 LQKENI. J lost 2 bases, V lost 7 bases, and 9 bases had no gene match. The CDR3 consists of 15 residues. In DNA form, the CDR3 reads TGTGCCAGCTTTTCCGGGACAGGAGTCAACTATGGCTACACCTTC. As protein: CASFSGTGVNYGYTF.

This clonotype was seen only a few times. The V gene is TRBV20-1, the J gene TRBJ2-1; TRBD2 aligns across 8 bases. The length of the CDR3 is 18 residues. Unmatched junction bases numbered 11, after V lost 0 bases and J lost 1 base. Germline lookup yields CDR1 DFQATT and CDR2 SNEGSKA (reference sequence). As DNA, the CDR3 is TGCAGTGCTAGAGATGTGGGGGCTAGCGGGCCTTCCTACAATGAGCAGTTCTTC. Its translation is CSARDVGASGPSYNEQFF.

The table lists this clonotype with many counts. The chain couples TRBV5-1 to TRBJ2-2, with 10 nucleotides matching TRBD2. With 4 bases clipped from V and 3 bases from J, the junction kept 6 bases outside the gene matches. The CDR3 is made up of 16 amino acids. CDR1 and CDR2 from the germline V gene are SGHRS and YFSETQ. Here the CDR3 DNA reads TGCGCCAGCAGCGGGCGGACTAGCGGATACACCGGGGAGCTGTTTTTT. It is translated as CASSGRTSGYTGELFF.

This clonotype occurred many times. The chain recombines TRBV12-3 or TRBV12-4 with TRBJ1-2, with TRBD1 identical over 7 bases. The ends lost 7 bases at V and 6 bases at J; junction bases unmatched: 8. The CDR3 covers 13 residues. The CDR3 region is CASTQGGHHGYTF. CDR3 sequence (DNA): TGTGCCAGCACCCAGGGGGGCCATCATGGCTACACCTTC.

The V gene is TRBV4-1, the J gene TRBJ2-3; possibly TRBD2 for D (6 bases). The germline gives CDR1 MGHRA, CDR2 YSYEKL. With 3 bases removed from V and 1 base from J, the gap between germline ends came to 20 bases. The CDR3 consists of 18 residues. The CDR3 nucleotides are TGCGCCAGCAGCCATCCTACCCCCCTAGCGCTGCGCACAGATACGCAGTATTTT. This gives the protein CASSHPTPLALRTDTQYF.